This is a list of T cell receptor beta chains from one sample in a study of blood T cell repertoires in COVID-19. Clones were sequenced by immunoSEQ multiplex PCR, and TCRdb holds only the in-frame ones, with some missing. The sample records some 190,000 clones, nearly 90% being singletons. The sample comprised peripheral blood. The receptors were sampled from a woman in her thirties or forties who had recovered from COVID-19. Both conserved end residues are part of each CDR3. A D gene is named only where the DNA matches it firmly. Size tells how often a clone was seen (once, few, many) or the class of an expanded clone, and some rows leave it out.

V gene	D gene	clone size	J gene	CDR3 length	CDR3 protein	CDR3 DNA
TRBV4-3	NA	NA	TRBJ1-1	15	CASSQGMAGHAEAFF	TGCGCCAGCAGCCAAGGAATGGCAGGACACGCTGAAGCTTTCTTT
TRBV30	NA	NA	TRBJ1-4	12	CAWSPGEEKLFF	TGTGCCTGGAGTCCCGGAGAGGAAAAACTGTTTTTT
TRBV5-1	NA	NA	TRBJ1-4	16	CASSLRESATNEKLFF	TGCGCCAGCAGCTTACGGGAGTCGGCAACTAATGAAAAACTGTTTTTT
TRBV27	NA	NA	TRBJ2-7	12	CASSPLPYEQYF	TGTGCCAGCAGTCCCCTACCCTACGAGCAGTACTTC
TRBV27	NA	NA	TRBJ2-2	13	CASSFKRTGELFF	TGTGCCAGCAGTTTTAAGAGAACCGGGGAGCTGTTTTTT
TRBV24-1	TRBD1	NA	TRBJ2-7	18	CATSDLPETGTGDYEQYF	TGTGCCACCAGTGATTTGCCCGAAACCGGGACAGGGGACTACGAGCAGTACTTC
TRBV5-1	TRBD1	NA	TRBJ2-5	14	CASSLEGGGETQYF	TGCGCCAGCAGCTTGGAAGGGGGCGGCGAGACCCAGTACTTC
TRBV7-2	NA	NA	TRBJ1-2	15	CASSPLGGYLYGYTF	TGTGCCAGCAGCCCTCTCGGGGGATATCTCTATGGCTACACCTTC
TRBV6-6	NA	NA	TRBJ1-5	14	CASRGGREGQPQHF	TGTGCCAGCAGGGGGGGGAGGGAAGGCCAGCCCCAGCATTTT
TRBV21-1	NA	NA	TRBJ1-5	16	CASSKPVGNSNQPQHF	TGTGCCAGCAGCAAACCGGTCGGGAATAGCAATCAGCCCCAGCATTTT
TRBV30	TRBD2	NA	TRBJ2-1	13	CAWDSGSLNEQFF	TGTGCCTGGGATAGCGGGAGTCTAAATGAGCAGTTCTTC
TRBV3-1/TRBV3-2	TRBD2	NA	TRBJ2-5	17	CASSHVTSGTYQETQYF	TGTGCCAGCAGCCATGTGACTAGCGGGACCTACCAAGAGACCCAGTACTTC
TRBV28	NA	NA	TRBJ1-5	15	CASSLGAKGNQPQHF	TGTGCCAGCAGTTTGGGGGCGAAGGGCAATCAGCCCCAGCATTTT
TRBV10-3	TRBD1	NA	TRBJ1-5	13	CASGQGDDQPQHF	TGTGCCTCGGGACAGGGAGACGATCAGCCCCAGCATTTT
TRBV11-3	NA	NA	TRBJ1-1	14	CASSVGQQNTEAFF	TGTGCCAGCAGCGTTGGACAGCAGAACACTGAAGCTTTCTTT
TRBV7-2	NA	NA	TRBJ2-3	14	CASSLGAISDTQYF	TGTGCCAGCAGCTTAGGGGCGATCTCAGATACGCAGTATTTT
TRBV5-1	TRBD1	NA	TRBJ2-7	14	CASSLGDRGNEQYF	TGCGCCAGCAGCTTGGGGGACAGGGGAAACGAGCAGTACTTC
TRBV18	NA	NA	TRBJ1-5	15	CASSPSRGGNQPQHF	TGTGCCAGCTCACCTTCCAGGGGAGGCAATCAGCCCCAGCATTTT
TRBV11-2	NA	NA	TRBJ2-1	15	CASRPPGLRYNEQFF	TGTGCCAGCAGACCACCGGGACTTAGGTACAATGAGCAGTTCTTC
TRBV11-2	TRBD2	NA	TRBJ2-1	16	CASSLVGGLPYNEQFF	TGTGCCAGCAGCTTAGTTGGGGGACTACCCTACAATGAGCAGTTCTTC
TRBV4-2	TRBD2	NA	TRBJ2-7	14	CASSQTLAGYEQYF	TGTGCCAGCAGCCAAACTCTAGCGGGCTACGAGCAGTACTTC
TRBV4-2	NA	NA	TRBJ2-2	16	CASSQDSRGGTGELFF	TGTGCCAGCAGCCAAGATTCGAGGGGGGGCACCGGGGAGCTGTTTTTT
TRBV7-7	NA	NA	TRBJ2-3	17	CASSPRTVISSTDTQYF	TGTGCCAGCAGCCCCCGGACAGTCATTTCTAGCACAGATACGCAGTATTTT
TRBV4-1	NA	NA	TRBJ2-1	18	CASSQDLLRSGSYNEQFF	TGCGCCAGCAGCCAAGACCTCCTCCGAAGCGGCTCCTACAATGAGCAGTTCTTC
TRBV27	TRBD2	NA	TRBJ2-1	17	CASNAGRLAGRYNEQFF	TGTGCCAGCAATGCAGGTAGACTAGCGGGACGTTACAATGAGCAGTTCTTC
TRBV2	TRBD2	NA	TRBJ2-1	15	CASSERGGSFNEQFF	TGTGCCAGCAGTGAACGTGGCGGGAGCTTCAATGAGCAGTTCTTC
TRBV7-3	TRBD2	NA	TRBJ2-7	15	CASSLTGLAGDEQYF	TGTGCCAGCAGCTTAACGGGACTAGCGGGAGACGAGCAGTACTTC
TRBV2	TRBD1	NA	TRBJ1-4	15	CASRTEQGTNEKLFF	TGTGCCAGCAGGACAGAACAGGGGACTAATGAAAAACTGTTTTTT
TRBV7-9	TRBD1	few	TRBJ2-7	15	CASSPLRQGVYEQYF	TGTGCCAGCAGCCCCCTGCGACAGGGGGTTTACGAGCAGTACTTC
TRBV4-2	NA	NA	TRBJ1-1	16	CASSQDGSGRGTEAFF	TGTGCCAGCAGCCAAGATGGTTCGGGGCGGGGCACTGAAGCTTTCTTT
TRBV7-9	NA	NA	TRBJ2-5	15	CASSLASGGQETQYF	TGTGCCAGCAGCTTAGCCTCCGGGGGCCAAGAGACCCAGTACTTC
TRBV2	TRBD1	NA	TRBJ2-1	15	CASTRGQRSYNEQFF	TGTGCCAGCACCCGGGGACAGCGCTCCTACAATGAGCAGTTCTTC
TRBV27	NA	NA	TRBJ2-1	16	CASMSASPYSYNEQFF	TGTGCCAGCATGTCGGCTAGCCCGTACTCCTACAATGAGCAGTTCTTC
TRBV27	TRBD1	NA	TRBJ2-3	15	CASTARDSSTDTQYF	TGTGCCAGCACCGCCCGGGACAGCTCCACAGATACGCAGTATTTT
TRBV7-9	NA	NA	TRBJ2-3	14	CASSLSDHTDTQYF	TGTGCCAGCAGCCTCAGCGACCACACAGATACGCAGTATTTT
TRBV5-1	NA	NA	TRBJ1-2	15	CASSLGQLRDRGYTF	TGCGCCAGCAGCTTGGGACAACTTCGAGATAGGGGCTACACCTTC
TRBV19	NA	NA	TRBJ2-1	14	CASSTGDWANEQFF	TGTGCCAGTAGTACGGGGGACTGGGCCAATGAGCAGTTCTTC